This T cell receptor (beta chain) was found in a study of cytomegalovirus exposure and HLA in healthy donors. Broader study findings: The Asian-associated ancestry cluster reportedly had fewer N-insertions than the approximately 610-donor mean in a later analysis. Many donors shared some public TCRs, even though most TCR sequences were rare. Specificity for CMV antigens was confirmed in vitro for three of the CMV-associated chains.

Germline V gene data show CDR1 as SEHNR and CDR2 as FQNEAQ (reference sequence). Trimming removed 2 bases from V and 7 bases from J, with 9 bases in between. The CDR3 totals 13 residues. The study ran its PCR with 60 Vbeta and 13 Jbeta primers. Clones were sequenced by immunoSEQ multiplex PCR, and TCRdb holds only the in-frame ones, with some missing. The table records some 110,000 clones, 80% of them present only once. Comments on this clone: Its antigen is not identified.

The sample comprised PBMCs. The receptor's source is a man aged 25 to 45 in good health and CMV-seropositive. The rearrangement links TRBV7-9 to TRBJ2-1, with D perhaps TRBD2 (6 bases). CDR3 residues: CASSLSGGNEQFF. The DNA for the CDR3 is TGTGCCAGCAGCTTATCTGGGGGGAATGAGCAGTTCTTC.